These 17 T cell receptor beta chains were all obtained from the same sample, sequenced in a study of blood T cell repertoires in COVID-19. Measured with immunoSEQ multiplex PCR; TCRdb has only the in-frame clones, and not every one. The sample lists some 130,000 clones; roughly 80% were seen once. The material sequenced was peripheral blood. The origin of the receptors is a man aged 55 to 69 who had recovered from COVID-19.

This clone has a count of ten or more. J is TRBJ2-1 and V is TRBV5-6; a possible D gene is TRBD2 (5 bases). This CDR3 has 14 amino acids. Deletions cut 2 bases from V and 5 bases from J, with 11 bases between. Germline CDR1 reads SGHDT; CDR2 reads YYEEEE. CDR3 amino acids: CASSFNFGDNEQFF. CDR3 nucleotides: TGTGCCAGCAGCTTTAACTTCGGGGACAATGAGCAGTTCTTC.

The DNA of the CDR3 is TGTGCCAGCAGCCATGGACAGTTTTCTGGAAACACCATATATTTT. Amino acids: CASSHGQFSGNTIYF. The chain uses TRBV14 and TRBJ1-3; tentative D call: TRBD1 (6 bases). This CDR3 has 15 residues. Germline CDR1 and CDR2: SGHDN and FVKESK. V gave up 3 bases and J gave up 1 base, with 10 bases separating them.

The V gene is TRBV6-1, the J gene TRBJ1-5, with D perhaps TRBD1 (6 bases). This CDR3 contains 12 residues. Looked up from germline, CDR1 is MNHNS and CDR2 is SASEGT. Deletions cut 5 bases from V and 9 bases from J, with 11 bases between. CDR3 in DNA: TGTGCCAGCAGTTATTTCAGGGGGCCCCAGCATTTT. This translates into CASSYFRGPQHF.

The V call is TRBV15, the J call TRBJ2-7; tentatively, D is TRBD2 (6 bases). The CDR3 spans 14 residues. Germline V gene sequence: CDR1 LNHNV, CDR2 YYDKDF (reference sequence). V was clipped by 9 bases and J by 2 bases, with 17 bases between them. The CDR3 coding sequence is TGTGCCACTAGCTATGGGGGGTCTACCTACGAGCAGTACTTC. Residues: CATSYGGSTYEQYF.

The DNA of the CDR3 is TGTGCCAGCAGCCTCCAGGGCTCGAATGAGCAGTTCTTC. Its translation is CASSLQGSNEQFF. The chain joins TRBV9 to TRBJ2-1; weak D call: TRBD1 (5 bases). CDR1 is SGDLS, CDR2 YYNGEE, per germline. Trimming cost V 4 bases and J 7 bases, with 12 bases left between them. CDR3 length: 13 residues.

The chain is built from TRBV7-8 and TRBJ2-3; D not resolved. This CDR3 is 15 amino acids long. From germline, CDR1 is SGHVS and CDR2 FQNEAQ. V lost 1 base and J 2 bases, leaving 10 bases between the germline ends. The CDR3 coding sequence is TGTGCCAGCAGCTTAGTCCCACAGTACACAGATACGCAGTATTTT. Translating it yields CASSLVPQYTDTQYF.

The V and J genes are TRBV5-4 and TRBJ1-1, with D maybe TRBD1 (6 bases). V lost 4 bases and J lost 4, with 14 bases in between. Per the germline V gene, CDR1 is SGHNT and CDR2 is YYREEE (reference sequence). The CDR3 extends over 14 amino acids. CDR3 amino acids: CASSLRGGGTEAFF. As DNA, the CDR3 is TGTGCCAGCAGCCTACGAGGGGGGGGCACTGAAGCTTTCTTT.

This rearrangement joins TRBV7-9 to TRBJ2-3; no clear D gene. The CDR3 contains 12 residues. V was trimmed by 4 bases and J by 5 bases, leaving 7 bases between them. Germline V gene sequence: CDR1 SEHNR, CDR2 FQNEAQ (reference sequence). The CDR3 is CASSSSGDTQYF. The CDR3 nucleotides read TGTGCCAGCAGCTCGAGTGGAGATACGCAGTATTTT.

In this sample, this clone turned up a few times. J is TRBJ2-1 and V is TRBV28; 7 positions match TRBD1. Losses at the gene ends were 2 bases for V and 4 bases for J; bases not matched to a gene: 5. Germline-derived CDR1 and CDR2 are MDHEN and SYDVKM. This CDR3 spans 15 amino acids. The CDR3 region has the DNA TGTGCCAGCAGTTTACCGGGACAGACTTACAATGAGCAGTTCTTC. Translating it yields CASSLPGQTYNEQFF.

The V gene is TRBV21-1, the J gene TRBJ1-4; the D call of TRBD1 is as the table states it, not checked on the DNA. TRBV21-1 is reported as a pseudogene. CDR3 length: 16 amino acids. The CDR3 loop is CASTIKGREKGEKLFF. Here the CDR3 DNA reads TGTGCCAGCACCATCAAAGGCAGGGAAAAGGGAGAAAAACTGTTTTTT.

In its sample, this clone was seen once. The chain employs TRBV6-2 or TRBV6-3 and TRBJ2-1, with TRBD1 as a possible D gene (6 bases). The CDR3 runs 16 residues. Trimming took off 8 bases at V and 7 bases at J, with 24 bases between the two ends. Germline lookup yields CDR1 MNHEY and CDR2 SVGEGT. The CDR3 reads CASGPLGTTGGNEQFF. The CDR3 DNA reads TGTGCCAGCGGCCCACTCGGGACAACGGGTGGAAATGAGCAGTTCTTC.

This clone was observed a single time. The chain employs TRBV7-9 and TRBJ1-4; 7 bases agree with TRBD1. The V segment lost 2 bases and the J segment 7 bases; nucleotides outside the gene matches: 7. The germline CDR1 and CDR2 sequences are SEHNR and FQNEAQ (reference sequence). The CDR3 spans 15 residues. As DNA, the CDR3 is TGTGCCAGCAGCTTAACCCACAGGGGCGCTGAAAAACTGTTTTTT. Protein: CASSLTHRGAEKLFF.

The CDR3 nucleotides are TGTGCCAGCAGCGTAGGATCCGCTACCTACGAGCAGTACTTC. It is translated as CASSVGSATYEQYF. The gene calls are TRBV9 and TRBJ2-7; D uncertain. Germline V CDR1 and CDR2: SGDLS, YYNGEE. The V and J ends lost 0 bases and 2 bases respectively, with 9 bases between them. The CDR3 has 14 residues.

This clone has a handful of counts. This chain joins TRBV4-3 and TRBJ1-1; D perhaps matches TRBD1 (6 bases). Trimming took 1 base from V and 0 from J, leaving 12 bases between them. Germline values: CDR1 LGHNA, CDR2 YSLEER. The CDR3 covers 16 residues. In DNA, the CDR3 is TGCGCCAGCAGCCAAGGCCAACAGGGCATGAACACTGAAGCTTTCTTT. As protein: CASSQGQQGMNTEAFF.

The chain combines TRBV10-1 with TRBJ2-1; 10 nucleotides align to TRBD2. Germline V gene sequence: CDR1 WNHNN, CDR2 SYGVQD (reference sequence). The CDR3 consists of 15 residues. J was trimmed by 8 bases and V by 6 bases; bases with no gene match: 10. CDR3 nucleotides: TGCGCCAGCAGGCAAGCGGGAGGGGGGGACCATGAGCAGTTCTTC. Translated, it gives CASRQAGGGDHEQFF.

The chain carries TRBV5-8 and TRBJ2-7; 9 positions match TRBD2. Per germline, CDR1 SGHTS and CDR2 YDEGEE. The CDR3 is made up of 14 amino acids. The V gene end was trimmed by 1 base and the J gene end by 6 bases; junction bases not matched to a gene: 5. The CDR3 DNA reads as TGTGCCAGCAGCTTGATGGCGGGGGGGCTCGAGCAGTACTTC. Translation: CASSLMAGGLEQYF. Full variable domain (missing parts from reference TRBV5-8 and TRBJ2-7): EAGVTQSPTHLIKTRGQQATLRCSPISGHTSVYWYQQALGLGLQFLLWYDEGEERNRGNFPPRFSGRQFPNYSSELNVNALELEDSALYLCASSLMAGGLEQYFGPGTRLTVT.

The chain couples TRBV6-5 to TRBJ1-1, with D unresolved. The V gene's germline CDR1 is MNHEY and CDR2 SVGAGI. Trimming removed 6 bases at V and 4 bases at J, with 18 bases between. The CDR3 is made up of 15 amino acids. The CDR3, as DNA: TGTGCCAGCAGCCCAGACGGAGTCCAAACCACTGAAGCTTTCTTT. Its protein product is CASSPDGVQTTEAFF.